This TCR beta chain emerged from a study of blood T cells in healthy people across ages. Sample-barcoded 5' priming and a J-beta primer mix drove a second PCR of roughly 6 to 12 cycles. TCRdb independently ran MiXCR on the 5' RACE reads; one entry per CDR3 protein. Here the sample spans roughly 800,000 distinct CDR3 sequences, nearly 60% being singletons. The germline V and J ends were trimmed by 6 bases and 3 bases, with 15 bases remaining between them. This CDR3 contains 14 residues. CDR1 and CDR2 from the germline V gene are SNHLY and FYNNEI. The sequencing input was blood. This clonotype was obtained from a man aged 25 to 45 in good health. The rearrangement links TRBV2 to TRBJ2-7; D not certain. The CDR3 reads CASSTDRTSYEQYF. The DNA for the CDR3 is TGTGCCAGCAGCACGGATCGAACGAGCTACGAGCAGTACTTC.